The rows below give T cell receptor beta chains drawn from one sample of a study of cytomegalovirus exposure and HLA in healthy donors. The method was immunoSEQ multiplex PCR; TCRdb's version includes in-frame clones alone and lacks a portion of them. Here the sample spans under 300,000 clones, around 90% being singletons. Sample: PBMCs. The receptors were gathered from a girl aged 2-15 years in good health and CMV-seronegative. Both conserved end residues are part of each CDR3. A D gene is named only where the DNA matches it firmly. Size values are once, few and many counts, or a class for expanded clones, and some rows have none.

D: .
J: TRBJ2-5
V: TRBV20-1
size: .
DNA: TGCAGTGCTAGACGGGAGGAGACCCAGTACTTC
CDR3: CSARREETQYF

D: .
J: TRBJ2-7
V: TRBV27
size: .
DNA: TGTGCCAGCAGTTTGGGCCTAGCGTACGAGCAGTACTTC
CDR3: CASSLGLAYEQYF

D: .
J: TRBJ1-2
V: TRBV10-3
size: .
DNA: TGTGCCATCAGTGATAAGAGGGAAGTAGGCTACACCTTC
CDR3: CAISDKREVGYTF

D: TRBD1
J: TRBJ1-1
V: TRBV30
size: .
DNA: TGTGCCTGGAGCCGAGGGACAGGGGGAAAGGCGAACACTGAAGCTTTCTTT
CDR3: CAWSRGTGGKANTEAFF

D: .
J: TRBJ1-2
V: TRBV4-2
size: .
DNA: TGTGCCAGCAGCCAGGGGCCAAACTATGGCTACACCTTC
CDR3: CASSQGPNYGYTF

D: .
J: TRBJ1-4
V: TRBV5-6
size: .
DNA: TGTGCCAGCAGCTTGTACCGTGGGACACCTAATGAAAAACTGTTTTTT
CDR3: CASSLYRGTPNEKLFF

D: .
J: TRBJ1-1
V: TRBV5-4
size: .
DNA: TGTGCCAGCAGCTTGGGAGGGTTCGAAGCTTTCTTT
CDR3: CASSLGGFEAFF

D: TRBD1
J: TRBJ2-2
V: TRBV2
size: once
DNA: TGTGCCAGCAGTGTTGGAGGCAGGGGGTCTCACGGGGAGCTGTTTTTT
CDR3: CASSVGGRGSHGELFF

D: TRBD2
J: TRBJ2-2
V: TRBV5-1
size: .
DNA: TGCGCCAGCAGGCCCACTAGCGCCGGGGAGCTGTTTTTT
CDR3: CASRPTSAGELFF

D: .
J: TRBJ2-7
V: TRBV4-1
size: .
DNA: TGCGCCAGCAGCTTAAAGGCCGAGACTCGGTCCTACGAGCAGTACTTC
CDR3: CASSLKAETRSYEQYF

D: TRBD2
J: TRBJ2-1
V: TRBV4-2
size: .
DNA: TGTGCCAGCAGCCAAGTCGCAGCGGGGCGTGCCTACAATGAGCAGTTCTTC
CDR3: CASSQVAAGRAYNEQFF

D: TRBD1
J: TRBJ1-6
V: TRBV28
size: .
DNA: TGTGCCAGCAGTCCCCAGGGGGTCCGCTCCTATAATTCACCCCTCCACTTT
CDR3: CASSPQGVRSYNSPLHF

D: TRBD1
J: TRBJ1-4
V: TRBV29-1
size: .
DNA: TGCAGCGTTGTACCGGGACAGGGAATCTATGGTGAAAAACTGTTTTTT
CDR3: CSVVPGQGIYGEKLFF

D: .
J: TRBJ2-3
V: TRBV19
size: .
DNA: TGTGCCAGTAGTATAGGGGGCCTCATCACAGATACGCAGTATTTT
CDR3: CASSIGGLITDTQYF

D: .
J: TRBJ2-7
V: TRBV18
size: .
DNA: TGTGCCAGCTCACCTAAAGGGGAATACGAGCAGTACTTC
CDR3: CASSPKGEYEQYF

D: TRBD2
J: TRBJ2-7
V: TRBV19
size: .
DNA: TGTGCCAGTAGTATAGGTCTCCTAGCGGGAGTCGAGCAGTACTTC
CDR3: CASSIGLLAGVEQYF

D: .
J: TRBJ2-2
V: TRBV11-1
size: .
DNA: TGTGCCAGCAGCTTAAGGCGGGATAACACCGGGGAGCTGTTTTTT
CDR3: CASSLRRDNTGELFF

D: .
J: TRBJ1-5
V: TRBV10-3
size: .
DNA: TGTGCCACCCAGGGTAATAGCAATCAGCCCCAGCATTTT
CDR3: CATQGNSNQPQHF

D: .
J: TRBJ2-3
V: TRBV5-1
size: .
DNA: TGCGCCAGCAGCTTGGAGGAGGGCACAGATACGCAGTATTTT
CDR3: CASSLEEGTDTQYF

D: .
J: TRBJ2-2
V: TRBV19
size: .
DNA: TGTGCCAGTAGTAGCCAGGGTGACACCGGGGAGCTGTTTTTT
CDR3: CASSSQGDTGELFF

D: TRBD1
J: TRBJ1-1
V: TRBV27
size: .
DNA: TGTGCCAGCAGTTCGAGGACAGGACTGAACACTGAAGCTTTCTTT
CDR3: CASSSRTGLNTEAFF

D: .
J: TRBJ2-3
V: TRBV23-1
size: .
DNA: TGCGCCAGCAGTCAGGAGTTAGAGCAGATTAATTACCATACGCAGTATTTT
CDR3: CASSQELEQINYHTQYF

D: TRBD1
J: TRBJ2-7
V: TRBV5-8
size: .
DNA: TGTGCCAGCAGCCACAGGGGGACTTACGAGCAGTACTTC
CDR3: CASSHRGTYEQYF

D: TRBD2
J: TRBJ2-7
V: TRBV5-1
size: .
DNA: TGCGCCAGCAGCTCCGGGACTAGTATTTACGAGCAGTACTTC
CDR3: CASSSGTSIYEQYF

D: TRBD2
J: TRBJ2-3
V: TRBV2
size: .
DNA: TGTGCCAGCCATCGCGGGAGGTGGGCAGATACGCAGTATTTT
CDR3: CASHRGRWADTQYF

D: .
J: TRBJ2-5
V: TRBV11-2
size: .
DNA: TGTGCCAGCAGCTTAGATCCTAAGACCCAGTACTTC
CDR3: CASSLDPKTQYF

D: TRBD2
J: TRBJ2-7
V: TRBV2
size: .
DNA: TGTGCCAGCAGTGAAGCGCGTGGACTAGCGCCCTACGAGCAGTACTTC
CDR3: CASSEARGLAPYEQYF

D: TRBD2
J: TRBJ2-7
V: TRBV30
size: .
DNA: TGTGCCTGGAGTCGCCCCCTAGCGGGGGGTCCAATTTACTACGAGCAGTACTTC
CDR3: CAWSRPLAGGPIYYEQYF

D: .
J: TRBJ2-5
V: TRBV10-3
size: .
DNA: TGTGCCATCAGTGCCAGGGGAACTCAAGAGACCCAGTACTTC
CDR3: CAISARGTQETQYF

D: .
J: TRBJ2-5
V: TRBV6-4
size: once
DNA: TGTGCCAGCAGTTATTTTCCCCAAGAGACCCAGTACTTC
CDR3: CASSYFPQETQYF

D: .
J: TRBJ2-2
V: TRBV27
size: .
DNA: TGTGCCAGCAGTTCGGGATCCCACGTTGGCACCGGGGAGCTGTTTTTT
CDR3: CASSSGSHVGTGELFF

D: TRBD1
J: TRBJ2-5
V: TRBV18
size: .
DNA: TGTGCCAGCTCACCGGACAGGGATCAAGAGACCCAGTACTTC
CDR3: CASSPDRDQETQYF

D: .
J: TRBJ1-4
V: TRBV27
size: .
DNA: TGTGCCAGCAGTTTTCTGGGAGGGCGGGAAAAACTGTTTTTT
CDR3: CASSFLGGREKLFF

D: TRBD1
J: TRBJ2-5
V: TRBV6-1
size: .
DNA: TGTGCCACCCGACAGGGGAAAGAGACCCAGTACTTC
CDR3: CATRQGKETQYF

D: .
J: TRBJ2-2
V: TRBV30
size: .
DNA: TGTGCCTGGAGTAGAGGGAGCACCGGGGAGCTGTTTTTT
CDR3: CAWSRGSTGELFF

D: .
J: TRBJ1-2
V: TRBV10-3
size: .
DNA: TGTGCCATCCGGGGAGCCGTCTATGGCTACACCTTC
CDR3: CAIRGAVYGYTF

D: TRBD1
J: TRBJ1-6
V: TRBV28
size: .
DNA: TGTGCCAGCAGTTTATTAACCGGGACAGGGGGCAATTCACCCCTCCACTTT
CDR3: CASSLLTGTGGNSPLHF

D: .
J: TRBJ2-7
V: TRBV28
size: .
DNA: TGTGCCAGCAGTTTATACTACGGCCACTACGAGCAGTACTTC
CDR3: CASSLYYGHYEQYF

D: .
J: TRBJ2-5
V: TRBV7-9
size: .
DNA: TGTGCCAGCAGCTCCGTTGGGGGGGCGGGTGTCCAGTACTTC
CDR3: CASSSVGGAGVQYF

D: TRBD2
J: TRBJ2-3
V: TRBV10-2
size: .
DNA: TGCGCCAGCAGGGACCCTTGGAGCGGGAGAGCCTCCGGGACAGATACGCAGTATTTT
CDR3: CASRDPWSGRASGTDTQYF

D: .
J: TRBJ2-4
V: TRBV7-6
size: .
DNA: TGTGCCAGCAGCTTAGGTTTAGCGAACATTCAGTACTTC
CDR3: CASSLGLANIQYF

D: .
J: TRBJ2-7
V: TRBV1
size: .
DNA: TGCACCAGCACCAGGGGTTGGACAGAGAGCTACGAGCAGTACTTC
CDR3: CTSTRGWTESYEQYF

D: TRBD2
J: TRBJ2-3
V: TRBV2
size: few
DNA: TGTGCCAGCAAAACAGGCCGGGGGGGCACAGATACGCAGTATTTT
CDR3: CASKTGRGGTDTQYF

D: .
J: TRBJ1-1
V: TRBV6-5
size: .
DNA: TGTGCCAGCAGTTACTCGGGGGGGCTGGGCACTGAAGCTTTCTTT
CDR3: CASSYSGGLGTEAFF

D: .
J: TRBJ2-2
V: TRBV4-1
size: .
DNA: TGCGCCAGCAGCCAAGCAGGGTGGACCGGGGAGCTGTTTTTT
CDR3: CASSQAGWTGELFF

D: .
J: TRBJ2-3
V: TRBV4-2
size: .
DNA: TGTGCCAGCAGCCAAGATGGACAGTCAACAGATACGCAGTATTTT
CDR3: CASSQDGQSTDTQYF

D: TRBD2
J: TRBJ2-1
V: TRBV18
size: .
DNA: TGTGCCAGCTCACCACCGTTAGCGGGAGGTTTCAATGAGCAGTTCTTC
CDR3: CASSPPLAGGFNEQFF

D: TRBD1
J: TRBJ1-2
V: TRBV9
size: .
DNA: TGTGCCAGCAGCGTCGGACAGGGTAACTATGGCTACACCTTC
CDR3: CASSVGQGNYGYTF

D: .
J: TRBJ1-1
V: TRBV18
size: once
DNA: TGTGCCAGCTCACAGGGACAGAACACTGAAGCTTTCTTT
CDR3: CASSQGQNTEAFF

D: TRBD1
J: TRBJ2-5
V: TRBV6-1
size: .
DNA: TGTGCCAGCGCAGACAGGGGCCAAGAGACCCAGTACTTC
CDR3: CASADRGQETQYF

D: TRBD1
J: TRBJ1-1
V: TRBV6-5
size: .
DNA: TGTGCCAGCAGTACTAGGACAGGGCCCTTCACTGAAGCTTTCTTT
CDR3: CASSTRTGPFTEAFF

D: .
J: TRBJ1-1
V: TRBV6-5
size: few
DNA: TGTGCCAGCAGTTACGGACAGAACACTGAAGCTTTCTTT
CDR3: CASSYGQNTEAFF

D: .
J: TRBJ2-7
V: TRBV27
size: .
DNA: TGTGCCAGCAGAAAGAAGGGACACGGAAGCTCCTACGAGCAGTACTTC
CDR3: CASRKKGHGSSYEQYF

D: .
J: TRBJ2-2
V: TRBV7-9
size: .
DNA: TGTGCCAGCAGCCCGATACAGGGCCCGGGCACCGGGGAGCTGTTTTTT
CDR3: CASSPIQGPGTGELFF

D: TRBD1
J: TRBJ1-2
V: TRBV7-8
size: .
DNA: TGTGCCAGCAGCGTGCTGTTCCCGGACAGGGGGCCTGGCTACACCTTC
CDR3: CASSVLFPDRGPGYTF

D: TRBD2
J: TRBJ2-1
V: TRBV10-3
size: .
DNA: TGTGCCATCAGCCCGACTAGCGGGAGCTACAATGAGCAGTTCTTC
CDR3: CAISPTSGSYNEQFF

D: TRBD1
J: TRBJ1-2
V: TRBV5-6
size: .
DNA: TGTGCCAGCAGCTCCGGGACAGGGCTCGGTAACTATGGCTACACCTTC
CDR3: CASSSGTGLGNYGYTF